Included here is one TCR beta chain sequence, with context. The antigen it recognizes is unknown. Per-base quality was not reported, and no clone a single base away is much larger than it. This sample stems from a study of OX40 agonist ivuxolimab in advanced cancers. The study in broad terms: Ivuxolimab, which targeted the costimulatory receptor OX40 (CD134), was an agonistic, fully human IgG2 monoclonal antibody. Partial responses were achieved by three dose-escalation patients, of whom one had hepatocellular carcinoma and two had cutaneous melanoma. Peripheral TCRbeta sequencing aimed to test whether ivuxolimab altered TCR sequence diversity and caused clonal T-cell expansion. Patients were allowed to have had prior anti-PD-1, anti-PD-L1 or anti-CTLA-4 therapy, and approximately 40% of the dose-escalation patients had been treated with checkpoint inhibitors. The paper describes the monotherapy dose-escalation part (N of about 54 patients) of the phase I trial of ivuxolimab. Intravenous ivuxolimab was administered to patients every 2 weeks at six dose levels: 0.01, 0.1, 0.3, 1.5, 3 and 10 mg/kg. In the dose-escalation cohort, around 80% of patients were male, and the mean age was roughly 56 years with a range of about 20 to 79. Among the approximately 54 dose-escalation patients, 19 had hepatocellular carcinoma, 15 melanoma, 9 renal cell carcinoma and 9 head and neck cancer.

Patients with autoimmune disease history or receiving systemic immunosuppression were excluded from the trial. Peripheral blood for TCR sequencing was collected from all dose cohorts at baseline, on cycle 4 day 1, and on cycle 7 day 1. The samples were taken from a phase I, first-in-human, multicenter, open-label dose-escalation trial of ivuxolimab. The trial enrolled adults with locally advanced or metastatic head and neck squamous cell, hepatocellular, melanoma or renal cell carcinoma. CD4+ and CD8+ T cells were sorted separately from peripheral blood before TCR sequencing. Findings and caveats that apply to the study as a whole: At doses of 0.1 to 3.0 mg/kg, clonal expansion of both CD4+ and CD8+ T cells in blood was seen between baseline and week 6. Low levels of normalized T-cell clonal expansion were also shown by some nonresponding patients. Antigen specificity was not determined for the clonally expanded peripheral T cells. In the 0.1-3.0 mg/kg groups, partial responders were among the patients with the lowest normalized peripheral clonal expansion, particularly in CD8+ T cells. After ivuxolimab, CD8+ T cells had more expanded clones than CD4+ T cells on average.

Reading the germline V gene (reference sequence) gives CDR1 LNHDA and CDR2 SQIVND. From cysteine to phenylalanine, the CDR3 is 13 amino acids long. Here the CDR3 DNA is all that survives: 39 bases in frame from base 1. Trimming costs V 3 bases and J 3 bases, and their ends lie 9 bases apart. Genomic DNA was extracted from sorted cells for sequencing of the TCRbeta CDR3 region. The immunoSEQ Assay was used for sequencing of TCRbeta CDR3 regions. TCRdb retrieved this table from immuneACCESS and kept in-frame rearrangements only. Not all clones are present; in checked studies, unresolved V genes account for under half, and no reason is known for the remainder. The sample table contains roughly 86,000 clones; only one count was recorded for roughly nine tenths of them. 2.8% of the sample is held by the ten biggest clonotypes.

The chain is encoded by TRBV19 joined to TRBJ2-7; matching of 6 bases hints at TRBD2 as the D gene. The sequence was collected from an adult with an advanced solid tumor such as melanoma, head and neck, liver or kidney cancer. Specimen: CD4+ or CD8+ T cells sorted from blood, collected in a trial of the OX40 agonist ivuxolimab. The encoded CDR3 is CASSMVGGYEQYF. The DNA sequence is as follows: TGTGCCAGTAGTATGGTCGGGGGCTACGAGCAGTACTTC.